Below, 16 T cell receptor beta chains from the same sample are listed, as sequenced in a study of CXCR3-negative and CXCR3-positive naive CD8 T cells. Via 5' RACE with UMI labels, TRB cDNA libraries were prepared. Reanalyzing the 5' RACE reads, TCRdb keeps one entry per CDR3 protein, without DNA. The clone table shows tens of thousands of distinct CDR3 sequences, with the ten largest holding about 1.5%. What was sequenced was naive CXCR3- CD8+ T cells from blood. Noted subset: CD45RO-CCR7+CD27+CD95- naive CD8+ T cells lacking CXCR3 (TNR3-). Source of these receptors: a human donor in good health. Some clones in this sample may be carry-over from other donors' samples.

The J gene is TRBJ1-2, the V gene TRBV28. CDR3 length equals 11 residues. Germline assignment: CDR1 MDHEN and CDR2 SYDVKM. CDR3 residues: CASSTPYGYTF.

The V and J genes are TRBV7-6 and TRBJ2-7. This CDR3 is built from 14 residues. In germline, CDR1 is SGHVS, CDR2 FNYEAQ. Here the CDR3 reads CASSPRQGYYEQYF.

V is TRBV28 and J is TRBJ2-3; the TRBD1 assignment by TCRdb is unverifiable without DNA. Germline V gene data show CDR1 as MDHEN and CDR2 as SYDVKM. The CDR3 has 16 amino acids. The CDR3 here is CASSFPGQEGTDTQYF.

The chain combines TRBV2 with TRBJ2-2. CDR1 is SNHLY and CDR2 is FYNNEI in the germline V gene. This CDR3 comprises 17 residues. This CDR3 is CARTGERLTKNTGELFF.

The chain is built from TRBV27 and TRBJ2-2. The CDR3 extends over 14 amino acids. Per the germline V gene, CDR1 is MNHEY and CDR2 is SMNVEV (reference sequence). The CDR3 here is CASSLGANTGELFF.

V gene TRBV7-8 combines with J gene TRBJ2-2; checking the TCRdb D call of TRBD1 is not possible without DNA. Germline V gene lookup returns CDR1 SGHVS and CDR2 FQNEAQ. The CDR3 sequence is 13 residues long. CDR3 residues: CASSPPVDGELFF.

The rearrangement uses TRBV29-1 and TRBJ2-1; TCRdb gives TRBD1 as the D gene, but with no DNA this cannot be confirmed. CDR1 is SQVTM and CDR2 is ANQGSEA in the germline V gene. CDR3 size: 14 residues. The CDR3 reads CSVAGASSYNEQFF.

This rearrangement joins TRBV12-3 or TRBV12-4 to TRBJ2-7; the D call of TRBD2 rests on TCRdb alone, since no DNA is present to check it. This CDR3 is built from 14 residues. CDR3 amino acids: CASPTSGGLYEQYF.

The chain joins TRBV20-1 to TRBJ2-1; as DNA is missing, the TRBD2 call by TCRdb cannot be tested. Germline assignment: CDR1 DFQATT and CDR2 SNEGSKA (reference sequence). The CDR3 extends over 16 amino acids. The CDR3 is CSAFPISGSRYNEQFF.

V gene TRBV27 combines with J gene TRBJ2-5; lacking DNA, the TRBD1 call made by TCRdb goes unchecked. Germline loops: CDR1 MNHEY, CDR2 SMNVEV (reference sequence). CDR3 length: 15 residues. The CDR3 here is CASSLSGWGTETQYF.

The J gene is TRBJ2-5, the V gene TRBV6-5; TCRdb gives TRBD2 as the D gene, but with no DNA this cannot be confirmed. Germline V gene lookup returns CDR1 MNHEY and CDR2 SVGAGI. The CDR3 consists of 17 residues. The CDR3 loop reads CASRRRPAGVGSETQYF.

The chain links TRBV4-3 to TRBJ2-7; the D call of TRBD1 rests on TCRdb alone, since no DNA is present to check it. The CDR3 runs to 13 residues. CDR1 is LGHNA, CDR2 YSLEER, per germline. CDR3 loop: CAPWTGETYEQYF.

The chain has TRBV5-1 and TRBJ1-2; absent DNA, TCRdb's TRBD1 call cannot be checked. Per germline, CDR1 SGHRS and CDR2 YFSETQ. The CDR3 runs to 15 residues. CDR3 region: CASSQDRGRGYGYTF.

This CDR3 is CASSPRQGSSYEQYF. The chain employs TRBV7-9 and TRBJ2-7; absent DNA, TCRdb's TRBD1 call cannot be checked. This CDR3 is built from 15 residues. Germline CDR1 and CDR2: SEHNR and FQNEAQ (reference sequence).

The CDR3 protein is CASSLVLYPEQFF. The chain combines TRBV7-9 with TRBJ2-1. This CDR3 region has 13 residues. CDR1 SEHNR and CDR2 FQNEAQ come from the germline V gene (reference sequence).

This chain connects TRBV30 to TRBJ1-1. Germline values: CDR1 GTSNPN, CDR2 SVGIG (reference sequence). This CDR3 comprises 13 residues. This CDR3 is CAWRTYMNTEAFF.